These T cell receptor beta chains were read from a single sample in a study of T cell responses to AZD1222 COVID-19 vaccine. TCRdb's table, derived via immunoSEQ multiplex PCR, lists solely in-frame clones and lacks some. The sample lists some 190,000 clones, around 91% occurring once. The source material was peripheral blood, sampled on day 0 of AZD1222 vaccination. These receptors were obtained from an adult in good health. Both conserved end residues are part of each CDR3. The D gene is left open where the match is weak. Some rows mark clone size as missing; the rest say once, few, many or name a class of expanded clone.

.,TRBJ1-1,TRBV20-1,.,CSAPEAFF,TGCAGTGCTCCCGAAGCTTTCTTT
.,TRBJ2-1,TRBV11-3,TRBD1,CASSLGADRGMYNEQFF,TGTGCCAGCAGCTTAGGCGCGGACAGGGGGATGTACAATGAGCAGTTCTTC
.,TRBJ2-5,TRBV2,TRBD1,CASSDWTGRETQYF,TGTGCCAGCAGTGATTGGACAGGGCGGGAGACCCAGTACTTC
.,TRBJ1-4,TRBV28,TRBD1,CASSTLGQGNVEKLFF,TGTGCCAGCAGTACCCTCGGACAGGGCAACGTTGAAAAACTGTTTTTT
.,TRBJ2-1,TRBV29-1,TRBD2,CSVGTSGGFEQFF,TGCAGCGTTGGGACTAGCGGGGGTTTTGAGCAGTTCTTC
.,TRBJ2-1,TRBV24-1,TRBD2,CATSDLSIAGGRYNEQFF,TGTGCCACCAGTGATTTGAGTATAGCGGGGGGAAGGTACAATGAGCAGTTCTTC
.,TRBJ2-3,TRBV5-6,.,CASSLAGTSTDTQYF,TGTGCCAGCAGCTTGGCCGGGACTAGCACAGATACGCAGTATTTT
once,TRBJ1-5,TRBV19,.,CASSIERNSNQPQHF,TGTGCCAGTAGTATAGAAAGAAATAGCAATCAGCCCCAGCATTTT
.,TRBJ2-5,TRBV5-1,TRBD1,CASSTGTGNFETQYF,TGCGCCAGCAGCACCGGGACAGGGAACTTTGAGACCCAGTACTTC
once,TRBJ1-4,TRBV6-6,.,CASTEGRKKLFF,TGTGCCAGCACCGAAGGACGGAAAAAACTGTTTTTT
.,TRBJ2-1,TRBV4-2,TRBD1,CASSPDPMTGSANEQFF,TGTGCCAGCAGCCCGGACCCAATGACAGGGTCCGCGAATGAGCAGTTCTTC
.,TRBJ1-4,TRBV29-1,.,CSVDDGATNEKLFF,TGCAGCGTTGATGACGGCGCAACTAATGAAAAACTGTTTTTT
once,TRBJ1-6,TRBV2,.,CASSKEQVAPLHF,TGTGCCAGCAGTAAAGAACAGGTAGCACCCCTCCACTTT
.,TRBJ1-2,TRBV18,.,CASSPDPSAANYGYTF,TGTGCCAGCTCCCCGGACCCGAGTGCAGCGAACTATGGCTACACCTTC
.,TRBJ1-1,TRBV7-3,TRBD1,CASSPRGGMNTEAFF,TGTGCCAGCAGCCCCAGGGGGGGGATGAACACTGAAGCTTTCTTT
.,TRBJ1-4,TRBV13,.,CASSLRQSNEKLFF,TGTGCCAGCAGCTTACGGCAGAGTAATGAAAAACTGTTTTTT
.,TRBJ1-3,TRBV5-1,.,CASSPVGDGNTIYF,TGCGCCAGCAGCCCCGTTGGAGACGGAAACACCATATATTTT
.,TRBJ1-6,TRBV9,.,CASSVSQENSPLHF,TGTGCCAGCAGCGTTTCGCAGGAAAATTCACCCCTCCACTTT
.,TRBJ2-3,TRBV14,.,CASSQTSAGTDTQYF,TGTGCCAGCAGCCAAACAAGCGCTGGGACAGATACGCAGTATTTT
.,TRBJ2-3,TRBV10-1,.,CASSVLATTDTQYF,TGCGCCAGCAGTGTCCTAGCGACCACAGATACGCAGTATTTT
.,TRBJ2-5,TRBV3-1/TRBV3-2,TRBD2,CASSHRLAGETQYF,TGTGCCAGCAGCCATCGGCTAGCGGGGGAGACCCAGTACTTC
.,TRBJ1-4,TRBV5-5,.,CASSPLGRGAATNEKLFF,TGTGCCAGCAGCCCGCTAGGCCGGGGGGCTGCAACTAATGAAAAACTGTTTTTT
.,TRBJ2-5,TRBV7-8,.,CASSQRQERGAQETQYF,TGTGCCAGCAGCCAACGTCAAGAACGGGGGGCACAAGAGACCCAGTACTTC
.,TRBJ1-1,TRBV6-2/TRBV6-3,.,CASSYGGTTGGAAFF,TGTGCCAGCAGTTACGGGGGAACGACTGGCGGGGCGGCTTTCTTT
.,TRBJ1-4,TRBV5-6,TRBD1,CASSLRDRGNEKLFF,TGTGCCAGCAGCTTGAGGGACAGGGGGAATGAAAAACTGTTTTTT
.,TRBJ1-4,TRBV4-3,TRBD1,CASSQETGANEKLFF,TGCGCCAGCAGCCAAGAAACAGGGGCTAATGAAAAACTGTTTTTT
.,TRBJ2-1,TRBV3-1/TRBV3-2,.,CASGRTGTQFYNEQFF,TGTGCCAGCGGCCGAACCGGGACTCAATTCTACAATGAGCAGTTCTTC
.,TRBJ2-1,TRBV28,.,CASSSPGVYNEQFF,TGTGCCAGCAGTTCCCCCGGGGTTTACAATGAGCAGTTCTTC
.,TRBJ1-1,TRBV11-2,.,CASGTGNTEAFF,TGTGCCAGCGGCACAGGGAACACTGAAGCTTTCTTT
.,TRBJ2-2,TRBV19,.,CASSMEGYTGELFF,TGTGCCAGTAGTATGGAGGGTTACACCGGGGAGCTGTTTTTT
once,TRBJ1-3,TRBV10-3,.,CAIGGVGQMDSGNTIYF,TGTGCCATCGGGGGGGTTGGGCAGATGGACTCTGGAAACACCATATATTTT
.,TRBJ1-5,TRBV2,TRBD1,CASSIGTGGGQPQHF,TGTGCCAGCAGTATTGGGACAGGGGGCGGTCAGCCCCAGCATTTT
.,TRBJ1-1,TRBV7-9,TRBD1,CASSYGTGNTEAFF,TGTGCCAGCAGCTATGGGACAGGGAACACTGAAGCTTTCTTT
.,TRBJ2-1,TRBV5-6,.,CASSADSYNEQFF,TGTGCCAGCAGCGCGGACAGTTACAATGAGCAGTTCTTC
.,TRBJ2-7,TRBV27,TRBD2,CASSSGASGGYEQYF,TGTGCCAGCAGTTCGGGGGCTAGCGGGGGCTACGAGCAGTACTTC
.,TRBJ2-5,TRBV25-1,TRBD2,CASSNTPGLAGNQETQYF,TGTGCCAGCAGTAATACTCCAGGACTAGCGGGAAACCAAGAGACCCAGTACTTC
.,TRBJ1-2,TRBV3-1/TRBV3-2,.,CASSQEEGLRYGYTF,TGTGCCAGCAGCCAAGAAGAGGGACTGCGCTATGGCTACACCTTC
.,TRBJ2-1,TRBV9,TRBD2,CASSVMGGEGEQFF,TGTGCCAGCAGCGTTATGGGAGGGGAGGGTGAGCAGTTCTTC
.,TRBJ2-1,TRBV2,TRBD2,CASRRGGANYNEQFF,TGTGCCAGCAGGCGCGGGGGGGCTAATTACAATGAGCAGTTCTTC
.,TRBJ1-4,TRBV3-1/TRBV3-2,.,CASSPSFGLPNEKLFF,TGTGCCAGCAGCCCTAGCTTCGGACTACCTAATGAAAAACTGTTTTTT
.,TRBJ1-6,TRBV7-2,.,CASSLSGYNSPLHF,TGTGCCAGCAGCTTATCAGGGTATAATTCACCCCTCCACTTT
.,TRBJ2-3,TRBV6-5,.,CASGVGSGTDTQYF,TGTGCCAGTGGAGTTGGCTCGGGCACAGATACGCAGTATTTT
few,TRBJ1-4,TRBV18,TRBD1,CASSRGQGMLEKEKLFF,TGTGCCAGCTCACGGGGACAGGGCATGCTGGAAAAGGAAAAACTGTTTTTT